This T cell receptor (beta chain) was observed in a study of post-analysis software for immune sequencing data. In the study overall: Courses of disease covered relapsing-remitting, secondary progressive and progressive-relapsing multiple sclerosis. Regarding the study as a whole: Elevated frequency relative to controls characterized roughly 5 TRBV segments in patients, TRBV5-6, TRBV5-1 and TRBV20-1 among them. F measure showed strong co-clustering of same-batch samples. For normalized Chao1 diversity, multiple sclerosis patients scored significantly lower than controls did.

Remarks on this clonotype: Its matching antigen is unknown.

TCR beta cDNA libraries included unique molecular identifiers. Each batch of 1 to 10 million T cells produced roughly 0.5 million cDNA molecules. TCRdb re-derived calls from the PCR reads in MiXCR, one entry per CDR3 protein. This table holds hundreds of thousands of distinct CDR3 sequences, 55% to 60% found once. The CDR3 length is 13 residues. Germline CDR1 GTSNPN, CDR2 SVGIG (reference sequence). This TCR was recovered from a girl aged 2-15 years with multiple sclerosis. Sequencing was performed on blood. The rearrangement links TRBV30 to TRBJ2-4; 8 bases are shared with TRBD2. The closer fit of TRBJ2-7 to the DNA end suggests the J call may be wrong. The CDR3 coding sequence is TGTGCCTGGAGTGTTGCGGGAGGAGACGAGCAGTACTTC. This encodes CAWSVAGGDEQYF.